The T cell receptor beta chain described here comes from a study of blood T cell repertoires in COVID-19. Whole-study context: Specimens from acute and convalescent COVID-19 originated in the United States, Italy and Spain. Sample material is recorded as cDNA or gDNA derived from T cells, B-cell-depleted T cells, or PBMCs.

V gave up 5 bases and J gave up 1 base, with 17 bases separating them. Germline CDR1 and CDR2: SEHNR and FQNEAQ (reference sequence). The CDR3 spans 16 residues. In the original workflow: Amplification from reference gene primers served as the basis for estimated nucleated cell counts. Generated by immunoSEQ multiplex PCR, the TCRdb table keeps only in-frame clones and is missing some. The DNA gave D and trimming, while V, J and clone size come from that table. The sample holds roughly 190,000 clones, roughly 86% seen once. The source of this sequence is a woman of 80 years or more in a cohort sampled during active or convalescent COVID-19. The source material was peripheral blood. The rearrangement joins TRBV7-9 to TRBJ1-1; TRBD1 might be the D (5 bases). DNA for the CDR3: TGTGCCAGCAGCCGATACGTGGGGGGAAAGAACACTGAAGCTTTCTTT. Its protein product is CASSRYVGGKNTEAFF.